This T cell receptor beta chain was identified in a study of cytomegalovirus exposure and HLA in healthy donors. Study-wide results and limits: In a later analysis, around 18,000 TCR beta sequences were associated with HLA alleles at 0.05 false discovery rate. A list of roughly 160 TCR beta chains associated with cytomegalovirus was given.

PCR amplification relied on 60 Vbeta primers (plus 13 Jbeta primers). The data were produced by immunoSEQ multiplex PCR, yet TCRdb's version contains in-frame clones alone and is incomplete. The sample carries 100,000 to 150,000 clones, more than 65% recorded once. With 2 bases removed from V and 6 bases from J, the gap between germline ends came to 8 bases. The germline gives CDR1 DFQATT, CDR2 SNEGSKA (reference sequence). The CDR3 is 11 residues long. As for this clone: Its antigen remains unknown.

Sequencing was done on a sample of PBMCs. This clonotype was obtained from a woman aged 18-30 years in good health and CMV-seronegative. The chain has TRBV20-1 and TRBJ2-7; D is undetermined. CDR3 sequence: CSARQRFEQYF. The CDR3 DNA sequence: TGCAGTGCTAGACAGCGATTCGAGCAGTACTTC.